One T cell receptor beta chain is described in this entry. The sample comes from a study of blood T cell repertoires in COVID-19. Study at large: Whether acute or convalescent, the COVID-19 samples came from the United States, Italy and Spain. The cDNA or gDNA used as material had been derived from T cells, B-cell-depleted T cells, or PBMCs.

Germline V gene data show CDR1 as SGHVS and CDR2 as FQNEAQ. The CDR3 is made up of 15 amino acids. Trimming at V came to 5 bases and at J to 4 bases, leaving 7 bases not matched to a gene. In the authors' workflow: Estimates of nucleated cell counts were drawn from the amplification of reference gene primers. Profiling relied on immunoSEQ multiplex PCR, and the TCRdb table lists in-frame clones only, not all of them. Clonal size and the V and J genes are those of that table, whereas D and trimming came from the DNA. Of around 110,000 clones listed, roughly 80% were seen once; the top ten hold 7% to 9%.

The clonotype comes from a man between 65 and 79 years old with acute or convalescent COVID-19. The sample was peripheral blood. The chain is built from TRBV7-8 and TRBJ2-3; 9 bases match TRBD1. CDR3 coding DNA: TGTGCCAGCAGCGTTCGGGACAGGGACCCAGATACGCAGTATTTT. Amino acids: CASSVRDRDPDTQYF.